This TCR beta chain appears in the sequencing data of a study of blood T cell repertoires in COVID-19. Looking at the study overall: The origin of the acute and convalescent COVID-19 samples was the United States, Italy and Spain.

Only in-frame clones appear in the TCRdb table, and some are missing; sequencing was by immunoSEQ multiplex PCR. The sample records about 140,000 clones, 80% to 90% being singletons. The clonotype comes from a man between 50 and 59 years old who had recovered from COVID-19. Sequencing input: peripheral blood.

The DNA of the CDR3 is TGCGCCAGCAGCCAAGGACTAGCGGGCGGGCTAGGGGAGACCCAGTACTTC. Protein sequence: CASSQGLAGGLGETQYF. The chain employs TRBV4-3 and TRBJ2-5; 10 bases align to TRBD2. Per the germline V gene, CDR1 is LGHNA and CDR2 is YSLEER. This CDR3 has 17 residues. V trimming: 1 base; J trimming: 5 bases; junction bases outside the gene matches: 10.